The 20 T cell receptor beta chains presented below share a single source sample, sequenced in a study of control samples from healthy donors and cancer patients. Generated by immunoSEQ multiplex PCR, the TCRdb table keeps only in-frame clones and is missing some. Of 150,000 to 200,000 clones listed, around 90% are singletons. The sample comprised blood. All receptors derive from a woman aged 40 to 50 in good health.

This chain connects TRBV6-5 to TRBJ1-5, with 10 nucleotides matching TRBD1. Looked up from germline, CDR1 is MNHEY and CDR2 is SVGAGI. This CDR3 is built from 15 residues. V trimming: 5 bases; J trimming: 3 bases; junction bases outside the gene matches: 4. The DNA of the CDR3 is TGTGCCAGCAGTCCCGGGACAGGGGTCAATCAGCCCCAGCATTTT. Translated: CASSPGTGVNQPQHF.

CDR3 sequence (DNA): TGTGCCAGCAGGGCAACAGTGGTCGACACTGAAGCTTTCTTT. Amino acid sequence: CASRATVVDTEAFF. The chain employs TRBV6-5 and TRBJ1-1; D not resolved. Trimming stripped 6 bases from V and 3 bases from J, with 14 bases between. The V gene's germline CDR1 is MNHEY and CDR2 SVGAGI. This CDR3 spans 14 amino acids.

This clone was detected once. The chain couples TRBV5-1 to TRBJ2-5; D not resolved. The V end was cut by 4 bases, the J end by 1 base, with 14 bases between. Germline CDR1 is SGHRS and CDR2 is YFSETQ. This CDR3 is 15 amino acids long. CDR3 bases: TGCGCCAGCAGCCAGAGCCCATGGCCCCAAGAGACCCAGTACTTC. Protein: CASSQSPWPQETQYF.

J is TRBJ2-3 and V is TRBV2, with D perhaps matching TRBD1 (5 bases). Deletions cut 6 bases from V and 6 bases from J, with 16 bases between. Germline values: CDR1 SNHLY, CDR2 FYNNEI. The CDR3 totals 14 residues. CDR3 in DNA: TGTGCCAGCAGGCCGTGGCAGGGCTTGGATACGCAGTATTTT. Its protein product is CASRPWQGLDTQYF. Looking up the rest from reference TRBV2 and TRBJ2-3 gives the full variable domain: EPEVTQTPSHQVTQMGQEVILRCVPISNHLYFYWYRQILGQKVEFLVSFYNNEISEKSEIFDDQFSVERPDGSNFTLKIRSTKLEDSAMYFCASRPWQGLDTQYFGPGTRLTVL.

The CDR3 here is CASSLGLATYF. In DNA form, the CDR3 reads TGTGCCAGCAGTTTGGGGCTAGCGACGTACTTC. The chain recombines TRBV12-3 or TRBV12-4 with TRBJ2-5; maybe TRBD2 (6 bases). Trimming took 3 bases from V and 13 from J, leaving 12 bases between them. This CDR3 comprises 11 residues.

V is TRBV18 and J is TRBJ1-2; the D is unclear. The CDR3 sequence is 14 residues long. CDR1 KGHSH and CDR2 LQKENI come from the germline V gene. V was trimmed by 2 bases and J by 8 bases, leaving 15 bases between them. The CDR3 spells CASSPMASLEGYTF. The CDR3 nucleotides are TGTGCCAGCTCACCAATGGCATCCCTGGAGGGCTACACCTTC.

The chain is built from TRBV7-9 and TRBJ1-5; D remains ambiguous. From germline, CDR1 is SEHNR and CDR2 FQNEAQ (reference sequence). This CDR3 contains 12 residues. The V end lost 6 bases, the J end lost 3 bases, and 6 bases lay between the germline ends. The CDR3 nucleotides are TGTGCCAGCAGGGCAGACAATCAGCCCCAGCATTTT. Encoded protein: CASRADNQPQHF.

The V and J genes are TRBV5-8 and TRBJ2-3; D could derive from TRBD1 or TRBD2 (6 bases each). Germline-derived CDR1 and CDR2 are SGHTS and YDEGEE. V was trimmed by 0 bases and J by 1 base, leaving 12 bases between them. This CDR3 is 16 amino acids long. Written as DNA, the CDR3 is TGTGCCAGCAGCTTGGGGGGGGCGCCACGCACAGATACGCAGTATTTT. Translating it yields CASSLGGAPRTDTQYF.

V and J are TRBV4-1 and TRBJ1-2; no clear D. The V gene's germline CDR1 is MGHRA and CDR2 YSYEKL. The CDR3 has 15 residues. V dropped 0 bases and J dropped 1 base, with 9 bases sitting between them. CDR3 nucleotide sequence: TGCGCCAGCAGCCAAGAAGGAGTAAGTAACTATGGCTACACCTTC. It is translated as CASSQEGVSNYGYTF.

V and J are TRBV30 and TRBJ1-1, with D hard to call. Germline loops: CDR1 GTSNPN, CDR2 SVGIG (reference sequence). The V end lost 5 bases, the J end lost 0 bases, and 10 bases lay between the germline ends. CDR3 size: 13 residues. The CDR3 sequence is CAWPLGVNTEAFF. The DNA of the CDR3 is TGTGCCTGGCCCCTCGGTGTGAACACTGAAGCTTTCTTT.

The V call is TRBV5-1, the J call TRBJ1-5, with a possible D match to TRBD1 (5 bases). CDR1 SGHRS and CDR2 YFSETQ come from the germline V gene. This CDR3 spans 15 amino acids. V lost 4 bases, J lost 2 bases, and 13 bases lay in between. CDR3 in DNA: TGCGCCAGCAGCATAACAAGGGGAGGCAATCAGCCCCAGCATTTT. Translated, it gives CASSITRGGNQPQHF.

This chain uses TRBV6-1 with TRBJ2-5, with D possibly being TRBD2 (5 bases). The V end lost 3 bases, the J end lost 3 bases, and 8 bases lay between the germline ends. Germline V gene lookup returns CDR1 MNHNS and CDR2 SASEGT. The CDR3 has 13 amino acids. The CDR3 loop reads CASSEGVKETQYF. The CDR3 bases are TGTGCCAGCAGTGAGGGAGTGAAAGAGACCCAGTACTTC.

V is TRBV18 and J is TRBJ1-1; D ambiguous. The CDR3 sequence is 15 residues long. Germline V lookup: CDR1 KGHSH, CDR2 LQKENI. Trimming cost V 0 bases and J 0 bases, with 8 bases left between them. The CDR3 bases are TGTGCCAGCTCACCACCGTTAGGGATGAACACTGAAGCTTTCTTT. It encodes CASSPPLGMNTEAFF.

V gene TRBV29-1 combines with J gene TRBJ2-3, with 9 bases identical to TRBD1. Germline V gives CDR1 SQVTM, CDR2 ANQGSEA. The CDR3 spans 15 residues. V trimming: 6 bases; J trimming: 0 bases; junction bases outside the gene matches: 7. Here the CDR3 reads CSVDGTGSSTDTQYF. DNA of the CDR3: TGCAGCGTAGACGGGACAGGGAGTAGCACAGATACGCAGTATTTT.

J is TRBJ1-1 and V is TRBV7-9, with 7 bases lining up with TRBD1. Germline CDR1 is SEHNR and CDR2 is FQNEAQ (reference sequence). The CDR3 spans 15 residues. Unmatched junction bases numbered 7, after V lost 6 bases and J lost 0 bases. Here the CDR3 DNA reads TGTGCCAGCAGTTCTAAACAGGGGATGAACACTGAAGCTTTCTTT. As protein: CASSSKQGMNTEAFF. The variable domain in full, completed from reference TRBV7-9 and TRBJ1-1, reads DTGVSQNPRHKITKRGQNVTFRCDPISEHNRLYWYRQTLGQGPEFLTYFQNEAQLEKSRLLSDRFSAERPKGSFSTLEIQRTEQGDSAMYLCASSSKQGMNTEAFFGQGTRLTVV.

The CDR3 protein is CASSPGTSGGRGQETQYF. As DNA, the CDR3 is TGTGCCAGCAGCCCCGGGACTAGCGGGGGCCGGGGCCAAGAGACCCAGTACTTC. V is TRBV6-2 or TRBV6-3 and J is TRBJ2-5, with TRBD2 matching 14 bases. Germline values: CDR1 MNHEY, CDR2 SVGEGT. The CDR3 loop spans 18 amino acids. J was trimmed by 1 base and V by 6 bases; bases with no gene match: 10.

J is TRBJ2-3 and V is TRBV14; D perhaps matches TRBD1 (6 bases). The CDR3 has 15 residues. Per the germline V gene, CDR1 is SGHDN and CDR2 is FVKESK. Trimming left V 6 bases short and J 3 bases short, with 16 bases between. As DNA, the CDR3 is TGTGCCAGCAGTAACAGGGCCAGGCGGACAGATACGCAGTATTTT. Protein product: CASSNRARRTDTQYF.

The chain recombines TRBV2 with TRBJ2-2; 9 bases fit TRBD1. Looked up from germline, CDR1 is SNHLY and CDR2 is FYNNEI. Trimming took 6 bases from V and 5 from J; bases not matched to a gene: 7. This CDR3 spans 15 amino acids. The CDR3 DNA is TGTGCCAGCAGCCCGTATGGACAGGGGACCGGGGAGCTGTTTTTT. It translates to CASSPYGQGTGELFF.

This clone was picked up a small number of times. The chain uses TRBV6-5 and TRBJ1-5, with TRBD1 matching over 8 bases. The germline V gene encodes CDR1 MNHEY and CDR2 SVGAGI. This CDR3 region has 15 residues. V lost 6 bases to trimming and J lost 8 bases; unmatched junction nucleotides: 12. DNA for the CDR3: TGTGCCAGCAGGCAACAGAGACAGGGGAGTGAGCCCCAGCATTTT. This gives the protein CASRQQRQGSEPQHF.

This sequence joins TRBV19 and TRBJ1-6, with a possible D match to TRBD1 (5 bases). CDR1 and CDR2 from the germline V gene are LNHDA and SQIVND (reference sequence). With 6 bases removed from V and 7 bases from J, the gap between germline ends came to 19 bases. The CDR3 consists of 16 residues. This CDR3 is CASSFPTGTANSPLHF. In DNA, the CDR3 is TGTGCCAGTAGCTTCCCTACCGGGACTGCCAATTCACCCCTCCACTTT.